This T cell receptor (beta chain) was captured by sequencing in a study of T-cell reconstitution after alpha-beta-depleted transplantation in children. Study results and limitations: Expanded graft clones, several hundred of them, were reportedly the source of alpha-beta T cells about two months after transplant. T-cell counts and diversity at one year following transplant were attributed mainly to newly produced T cells. Some patients owed their high day-60 TCRbeta diversity to surviving recipient T cells and thymic progenitors.

This clonotype was counted only a few times. Its antigen is as yet unknown. This sample's TCRbeta library carried unique molecular identifier barcodes. TCRdb passed the PCR reads through MiXCR, listing each CDR3 protein once. The repertoire holds roughly 400,000 distinct CDR3 sequences, roughly 43% seen once, with 27% in the top ten. Unmatched junction bases numbered 5, after V lost 6 bases and J lost 0 bases. The germline gives CDR1 KGHSH, CDR2 LQKENI. This CDR3 has 17 residues. The specimen was PBMCs, collected before TCRalphabeta/CD19-depleted stem cell transplant. The sequence was collected from a girl aged 2 to 10 with aplastic anemia, due to receive a stem cell transplant. This chain connects TRBV18 to TRBJ2-1, with 13 bases aligning to TRBD2. The DNA of the CDR3 is TGTGCCAGCTCGGACGGGACTAGCGGGATCTCCTACAATGAGCAGTTCTTC. Protein product: CASSDGTSGISYNEQFF.